The T cell receptor (beta chain) described here comes from a study of cytomegalovirus exposure and HLA in healthy donors. The study's findings and limits: Most TCR sequences were uncommon, yet certain public TCRs appeared in many donors. Reportedly, HLA-A and HLA-B alleles of most subjects were accurately predicted from TCR beta. Follow-up analysis seemed to connect common viral pathogens with several of the most significant clusters identified.

It was with 60 Vbeta and 13 Jbeta primers that the PCR ran. Generated by immunoSEQ multiplex PCR, the TCRdb table keeps only in-frame clones and is missing some. Here the sample spans about 180,000 clones, 65% to 90% being singletons. About this clone itself: Its specificity is unknown.

Donors counted as nominally healthy when sampled, yet unrecorded immune exposures were likely. V was shortened by 6 bases and J by 0 bases, with 14 bases between the two germline ends. CDR1 is SNHLY, CDR2 FYNNEI, per germline. The length of the CDR3 is 15 residues. This clonotype was obtained from a girl aged 2 to 10 in good health and CMV-seropositive. The material sequenced was PBMCs. The chain is built from TRBV2 and TRBJ1-1, with unresolved D. CDR3: CASRTQSTVNTEAFF. Written as DNA, the CDR3 is TGTGCCAGCAGGACGCAAAGTACAGTGAACACTGAAGCTTTCTTT.